The source of this T cell receptor (beta chain) is a study of cytomegalovirus exposure and HLA in healthy donors. Study conclusions and caveats: According to a later analysis, TCR clusters from the first cohort tended to co-occur in the 90 to 150 validation repertoires.

With regard to this clone: No antigen is known for it.

Some clones are missing from TCRdb's copy, which holds only in-frame ones; the method was immunoSEQ multiplex PCR. Of 130,000 to 150,000 clones in the sample, approximately 86% were seen once. The CDR3 has 15 amino acids. CDR1 and CDR2 (germline): MNHEY, SVGAGI. V was pared by 3 bases and J by 5 bases, with 7 bases of the junction left unmatched. The clonotype comes from a young woman in good health and CMV-seropositive. Sequencing was performed on PBMCs. The rearrangement uses TRBV6-5 and TRBJ1-2; 9 nucleotides line up with TRBD1. The CDR3 loop reads CASSYLMDRGYGYTF. CDR3 sequence (DNA): TGTGCCAGCAGTTATTTAATGGACAGGGGTTATGGCTACACCTTC.